This T cell receptor (beta chain) appears in the sequencing data of a study of cytomegalovirus exposure and HLA in healthy donors (TCRdb year 2017). For the wider study: An earlier analysis of approximately 640 of the donors reported approximately 300 Gb of sequence data and some 100 million unique TCR beta sequences from 150 million to 200 million T cells. The study combined high-throughput TCR immunosequencing, statistical association of individual TCRs with disease status, and machine learning to predict cytomegalovirus infection status. Among the approximately 400 genotyped donors, under 90% belonged to the genetic ancestry cluster associated with self-reported Caucasian donors. A later analysis re-examined previously published TCR beta repertoires from around 670 donors and added high-resolution HLA genotyping to investigate patterns of TCR occurrence. A separate validation cohort of 100 to 150 different subjects was used in addition to the roughly 720-subject first cohort. Rather than drawing on any new phenotypic data, the later analysis identified candidate immune exposures from TCR beta sequences and the way those sequences occurred across donors. In a later genetic analysis, genome-wide SNP genotypes for about three fifths of the roughly 670 donors were used, and that subset was treated as a discovery cohort. On average, 235,054 unique TCR beta nucleotide sequences were sequenced per donor among about 400 genotyped donors of the cohort, with about 17% of those sequences being non-productive. All discovery cohort repertoires had been generated using a single sequencing platform. Donor age, sex, ethnicity and CMV serostatus were compiled alongside the repertoire data. HLA typing covered class I and class II loci at four-digit resolution. The study profiled the T cell repertoires of hundreds of subjects by immunosequencing and related them to cytomegalovirus serostatus. The study aimed to test whether cataloging public T cell receptors could reveal signatures of past pathogen exposure. Several DR-DQ haplotypes were handled as single units for association and clustering, since linkage in the cohort was strong. An earlier analysis of approximately 630 of the donors applied high-throughput TCR beta sequencing to assess whether each TCR beta V gene segment acted as functional or pseudogenic. The number of donors typed differed by locus, with about 620-630 for A, B, C, DRB1 and DQB1, roughly 520 for DQA1, some 570 for DPA1, and 400 to 490 for DPB1. Roughly 300 gigabases of sequencing data and tens of millions of unique TCR sequences were included in an early release covering 550 to 800 HLA-typed donors.

Remarks on this clone: This clone's antigen is unknown. No base-level quality is on record; no much larger clone is a single base apart.

In total, fewer than 750 healthy bone marrow donors made up the cohort. At the time of sampling, all cohort members were nominally healthy, though unrecorded immune exposures were likely present. The donor tested CMV seronegative, placing the donor among the 300 to 400 seronegative members of the cohort. A peripheral blood sample was collected from each donor, and TCR beta sequencing was performed on peripheral blood mononuclear cells. Genomic DNA was extracted from the blood cell samples with the Qiagen DNeasy Blood Extraction Kit. V was cut back by 1 base and J by 8 bases, leaving a gap of 21 bases between them. Reading the germline V gene gives CDR1 SGHTS and CDR2 YDEGEE. The CDR3 starts with the cysteine, ends with the phenylalanine, and has 16 residues. Only CDR3 DNA is held: 48 bases, read in frame from base 1. The library was prepared using the immunoSEQ multiplex PCR assay. For the multiplex PCR, a mixture combining 60 forward primers for TCR Vbeta segments and 13 reverse primers for TCR Jbeta segments was used. Amplification of the CDR3 region of rearranged TCR beta genes was performed with a multiplex PCR assay on genomic DNA. The Illumina HiSeq System was used to sequence the amplified TCR beta libraries as 87-base-pair reads. The original methods were these. In a later analysis, 70 million to 95 million unique TCR beta chains were counted across the approximately 670 repertoires, and some 10 million of these chains were shared by at least two donors. Raw reads were error-corrected and collapsed into unique sequences with a nearest-neighbor algorithm that merged closely related sequences to remove PCR and sequencing errors. To assign V, D and J gene segments, CDR3 sequences were aligned to IMGT reference sequences. Each retained sequence needed at least a six-nucleotide match to both a V gene segment and a J gene segment. Rearrangements were classified as productive when the CDR3 lacked stop codons and remained in frame with V and J, and all other rearrangements were classified as non-productive. CDR3 was defined according to IMGT convention as the region running from the second conserved V-encoded cysteine to the conserved J-encoded phenylalanine. The earlier analysis of 587 of the donors excluded sequences that lacked an unambiguous match to a single V gene segment. An earlier analysis of about 600 of the donors called V segments functional above 56.7% productive rearrangements and segregating when the between-donor standard deviation exceeded 5%. To diagnose cytomegalovirus status from the catalog of TCR beta chain sequences, a statistical classification framework was built. A later analysis assigned V and J genes by comparing TCR nucleotide sequences with IMGT/GENE-DB human TR gene sequences. A later analysis assigned CDR3 sequences and most-parsimonious VDJ recombination scenarios with the TCRdist pipeline. In a later analysis, every TCR beta chain was defined by the combination of its CDR3 amino acid sequence and its V-gene family, and reads without a unique V-gene family were dropped. In a later analysis, several hundred highly shared, low-generation-probability nucleotide sequences were removed to address suspected cross-contamination and a sequencing artifact. In a later analysis, a clonal expansion index was calculated for each public chain from normalized within-repertoire ranks of inferred template counts. In a later analysis, generation probabilities were computed with a VDJ recombination model fitted to out-of-frame rearrangements, and the resulting probabilities were checked against IGoR. A later analysis scored TCR-TCR, TCR-HLA and TCR-CMV co-occurrence with hypergeometric tests, applying a repertoire-size bias correction to TCR pairs. A later analysis estimated false discovery rates by permuting HLA or CMV assignments 20 times. In a later analysis, co-occurring TCRs were grouped using DBSCAN, with TCRdist sequence similarity added in when clustering inside HLA-allele-positive subsets. Repertoires with fewer than 30,000 or more than 120,000 public chains were left out of co-occurrence clustering, as were about five repertoires with anomalous nucleotide sharing. In TCRdb, the immuneACCESS table is reduced to in-frame sequences with V and J assigned. These tables do not hold every clone; where another copy was compared, an unresolved V gene accounts for under half, and the others remain unexplained. V, J and clone size derive from that table, while D and trimming were established from the DNA sequence. For this sample there are approximately 130,000 clones; 80% to 90% appear just once. More than 1.5% of the sample lies in the top ten.

On the study overall, not on this receptor specifically: In both the original and validation cohorts, the classifier was reported to diagnose cytomegalovirus status with high specificity and sensitivity. In a later genetic analysis, fewer N-insertions in productive TCRs were reported among donors in an Asian-associated ancestry cluster than the roughly 700-donor mean. In a later analysis, TCR association rates were found to vary across HLA loci, with the most associated TCRs seen for DRB1 alleles and the fewest for HLA-C alleles. Because counts were too low, 15 or so rarely observed V segments, including chromosome 9 orphons, were excluded from the earlier analysis of some 540 of the donors. A cluster of highly shared sequence variants was judged likely to represent a technical artifact of the sequencing pipeline. A total of roughly 160 TCR beta chains were listed by the study as associated with cytomegalovirus. Most TCR sequences were seen in very few donors, while some public TCRs were found in many individuals. Most CMV-associated TCR beta chains appeared to be HLA-restricted in a later analysis, and the HLA associations seemed to be driven largely by CMV exposure. Because the 87-base-pair reads could not distinguish some IMGT-functional V segments, including TRBV6-2 and TRBV6-3, those segments were excluded. A later genetic analysis associated a missense DCLRE1C variant with V-gene and J-gene trimming of TCR beta chains, and an independent cohort replicated the association. The authors suggested that the approach could potentially be extended to other disease states and immunological phenotypes. When HLA alleles, especially DR and DQ, strongly co-occurred, TCR associations were difficult to assign to individual alleles. A later analysis associated about 16,000 TCR beta sequences with specific HLA alleles at a false discovery rate of 0.05. Linkage disequilibrium might explain the correlated functional status among segregating V segments, but an unknown experimental factor could not be excluded. In a later analysis, HLA-associated TCR beta chains were found to be more clonally expanded and to have lower generation probabilities than equally common non-associated chains. The presence/absence analyses assumed that sequencing depth was roughly uniform across donors, and that assumption may not be true. A few of the identified cytomegalovirus-associated TCR beta chains were confirmed in vitro to be specific for cytomegalovirus antigens. Because HLA typing was missing for some donors at each locus, association tests included only the typed subset. A later analysis reported that several top co-occurrence clusters appeared linked to parvovirus B19, influenza, CMV and Epstein-Barr virus. An earlier analysis of around 600 of the donors showed that most TCR beta V segments appeared in productive rearrangements either about 87% or about 30% of the time, which broadly matched IMGT annotations. In this cohort, only TCR beta chains were sequenced, and detectable features were limited by the absence of alpha or paired-chain data. Immune exposure information for the cohort was limited to CMV serostatus. A further reported finding was that TCR beta sequences accurately predicted the HLA-A and HLA-B alleles for most subjects in the first cohort.

This chain joins TRBV5-8 to TRBJ1-1; a tentative D call is TRBD1 (6 bases match). The sample consisted of PBMCs. The TCR was taken from a man aged 40-50 years in good health and CMV-seronegative. The CDR3 reads CASSLIGQGSYLEAFF. The nucleotides read TGTGCCAGCAGCTTGATTGGCCAGGGGTCGTACCTGGAAGCTTTCTTT.